This TCR beta chain derives from a study of blood T cell repertoires in COVID-19. The repertoire was sequenced with immunoSEQ multiplex PCR; TCRdb's copy has only in-frame clones and lacks some. The table lists around 90,000 clones, around four fifths of them singletons. The sequence was obtained from a woman between 65 and 79 years old with active or convalescent COVID-19. Material for sequencing was peripheral blood.

The CDR3 region has the DNA TGCGCCAGCAGCCCCTCGACAGGGATGAACACTGAAGCTTTCTTT. Amino acid sequence: CASSPSTGMNTEAFF. The V and J genes are TRBV5-1 and TRBJ1-1, with 7 nucleotides matching TRBD1. J was trimmed by 0 bases and V by 4 bases; bases with no gene match: 6. Germline V gene sequence: CDR1 SGHRS, CDR2 YFSETQ. CDR3 length equals 15 residues. The whole variable domain, filled in from reference TRBV5-1 and TRBJ1-1, reads KAGVTQTPRYLIKTRGQQVTLSCSPISGHRSVSWYQQTPGQGLQFLFEYFSETQRNKGNFPGRFSGRQFSNSRSEMNVSTLELGDSALYLCASSPSTGMNTEAFFGQGTRLTVV.